This TCR beta chain was profiled in a study of cytomegalovirus exposure and HLA in healthy donors. Points from the study as a whole: Sequencing artifact likely explains a cluster of highly shared sequence variants.

This CDR3 has 15 amino acids. Trimming left V 0 bases short and J 2 bases short, with 11 bases between. CDR1 and CDR2 from the germline V gene are SGHNT and YYREEE (reference sequence). PCR employed 60 Vbeta and 13 Jbeta primers. Produced via immunoSEQ multiplex PCR; TCRdb's table is partial and in-frame only. The sample records 50,000 to 70,000 clones, 80% being singletons. Remarks on this clone: The antigen is unknown.

What was sequenced was PBMCs. The receptor's source is a male donor in good health and CMV-seronegative. The genes are TRBV5-4 and TRBJ1-2; D possibly corresponds to TRBD1 (5 bases). The CDR3 region is CASSLGREGNYGYTF. The DNA for the CDR3 is TGTGCCAGCAGCTTGGGCAGGGAGGGAAACTATGGCTACACCTTC.